Following are 28 T cell receptor beta chains from one sample sequenced in a study of blood T cell repertoires in COVID-19. Repertoires were generated with immunoSEQ multiplex PCR, while TCRdb's copy carries only in-frame clones and drops some. In the table there are fewer than 120,000 clones, roughly 85% of which are singletons. The sequenced sample was peripheral blood. These receptors all come from a human donor in a cohort sampled during active COVID-19.

The chain has TRBV3-1 (or the pseudogene TRBV3-2) and TRBJ1-1; D gene uncertain. This CDR3 is 15 amino acids long. Trimming took off 4 bases at V and 1 base at J, with 13 bases between the two ends. Looked up from germline, CDR1 is LGHDT and CDR2 is YNNKEL (reference sequence). CDR3 residues: CASSPEVGRNTEAFF. CDR3 DNA sequence: TGTGCCAGCAGCCCGGAGGTAGGCCGGAACACTGAAGCTTTCTTT.

This chain's CDR3 is CASSETGKQPQHF. CDR3 coding DNA: TGCGCCAGCAGTGAGACAGGGAAACAGCCCCAGCATTTT. J is TRBJ1-5 and V is TRBV10-2; D may be TRBD1 (6 bases). Germline V gene sequence: CDR1 WSHSY, CDR2 SAAADI. V lost 2 bases, J lost 7 bases, and 9 bases lay in between. This CDR3 is 13 amino acids long.

J is TRBJ1-4 and V is TRBV7-3, with 8 bases lining up with TRBD1. Germline trimming cut 5 bases from V and 7 bases from J; bases unmatched to any gene: 9. Germline V gene data show CDR1 as SGHTA and CDR2 as FQGTGA. This CDR3 is built from 15 residues. CDR3 sequence reads: CASSQTGVRGEKLFF. The CDR3 DNA reads as TGTGCCAGCAGCCAGACAGGGGTTCGGGGTGAAAAACTGTTTTTT.

The J gene is TRBJ1-1, the V gene TRBV11-2, with 9 bases aligning to TRBD1. The V and J ends lost 1 base and 4 bases, in that order; junction bases with no gene match: 7. The CDR3 is 16 amino acids. Germline V CDR1 and CDR2: SGHAT, FQNNGV. This chain's CDR3 is CASSLVLGTGSTEAFF. In DNA, the CDR3 is TGTGCCAGCAGCTTAGTCCTCGGGACAGGGAGCACTGAAGCTTTCTTT.

This sequence joins TRBV2 and TRBJ2-2, with unresolved D. The CDR3 contains 14 residues. Trimming pared 0 bases from V and 5 bases from J, leaving 7 bases between. Germline CDR1 reads SNHLY; CDR2 reads FYNNEI. The CDR3 spells CASSEATQTGELFF. For the CDR3, the DNA is TGTGCCAGCAGTGAAGCAACCCAGACCGGGGAGCTGTTTTTT. Combining the CDR3 with reference TRBV2 and TRBJ2-2 gives the whole variable domain EPEVTQTPSHQVTQMGQEVILRCVPISNHLYFYWYRQILGQKVEFLVSFYNNEISEKSEIFDDQFSVERPDGSNFTLKIRSTKLEDSAMYFCASSEATQTGELFFGEGSRLTVL.

This clone was detected once. The genes are TRBV6-5 and TRBJ2-3; D ambiguous. Germline CDR1 reads MNHEY; CDR2 reads SVGAGI. Trimming took 7 bases from V and 5 from J, leaving 7 bases between them. The CDR3 totals 11 residues. CDR3 in amino acids: CASTGIDTQYF. As DNA, the CDR3 is TGTGCCAGCACCGGTATAGATACGCAGTATTTT.

The count of this clone is one. In DNA, the CDR3 is TGTGCCAGCAGTTTGAGGGGGCGGGGTGAGGCTTTCTTT. Translation: CASSLRGRGEAFF. This chain links TRBV28 with TRBJ1-1; 7 bases match TRBD1. CDR3 length: 13 residues. With V trimmed by 3 bases and J by 11 bases, 9 bases remained unmatched. Germline V gene data show CDR1 as MDHEN and CDR2 as SYDVKM.

The chain links TRBV7-2 to TRBJ1-2; 9 bases align to TRBD1. V trimming: 4 bases; J trimming: 5 bases; junction bases outside the gene matches: 8. Germline CDR1 is SGHTA and CDR2 is FQGNSA. The CDR3 runs 15 residues. In DNA form, the CDR3 reads TGTGCCAGCAGCTCATCACAGGGGGCGCGATATGGCTACACCTTC. Its protein product is CASSSSQGARYGYTF.

The J gene is TRBJ2-1, the V gene TRBV30; no firm D call. The CDR3 has 15 residues. V was pared by 3 bases and J by 3 bases, with 15 bases between. The germline V gene has CDR1 GTSNPN and CDR2 SVGIG (reference sequence). The CDR3 sequence: CAWSPRELLYNEQFF. Written as DNA, the CDR3 is TGTGCCTGGAGCCCCCGCGAGCTTCTCTACAATGAGCAGTTCTTC. The full variable domain, completed using reference TRBV30 and TRBJ2-1, is SQTIHQWPATLVQPVGSPLSLECTVEGTSNPNLYWYRQAAGRGLQLLFYSVGIGQISSEVPQNLSASRPQDRQFILSSKKLLLSDSGFYLCAWSPRELLYNEQFFGPGTRLTVL.

This rearrangement joins TRBV5-4 to TRBJ2-1; 9 bases are a match to TRBD2. Germline V lookup: CDR1 SGHNT, CDR2 YYREEE (reference sequence). V lost 4 bases and J lost 9; bases outside the gene matches: 14. The CDR3 totals 16 residues. The CDR3: CASSPSTGLASGEQFF. The CDR3 nucleotides read TGTGCCAGCAGCCCTAGCACGGGACTAGCTAGTGGTGAGCAGTTCTTC.

The chain couples TRBV19 to TRBJ2-2, with D possibly being TRBD2 (5 bases). The CDR3 sequence is 17 residues long. V was cut by 0 bases and J by 4 bases, with 15 bases left in between. Germline CDR1 reads LNHDA; CDR2 reads SQIVND (reference sequence). CDR3 protein: CASSIDRWLAGTGELFF. In DNA form, the CDR3 reads TGTGCCAGTAGTATAGATAGGTGGCTAGCTGGCACCGGGGAGCTGTTTTTT.

The gene calls are TRBV27 and TRBJ2-4; D possibly corresponds to TRBD1 (6 bases). V lost 5 bases and J 4 bases, leaving 15 bases between the germline ends. The CDR3 totals 15 residues. Germline CDR1 reads MNHEY; CDR2 reads SMNVEV (reference sequence). The CDR3 region is CASSENRASKNIQYF. In DNA form, the CDR3 reads TGTGCCAGCAGTGAAAACAGGGCCTCAAAAAACATTCAGTACTTC.

The chain employs TRBV7-6 and TRBJ2-2, with 13 bases lining up with TRBD2. Germline V gene data show CDR1 as SGHVS and CDR2 as FNYEAQ. With 5 bases clipped from V and 9 bases from J, the junction kept 6 bases outside the gene matches. The CDR3 consists of 15 residues. The DNA of the CDR3 is TGTGCCAGCAGCAGACTAGCGGGAGGTTACCGGGAGCTGTTTTTT. Translating gives CASSRLAGGYRELFF.

The genes are TRBV7-2 and TRBJ1-1, with 7 bases matching TRBD1. Per the germline V gene, CDR1 is SGHTA and CDR2 is FQGNSA. J gave up 5 bases and V 5 bases, and 11 bases lay outside the gene matches. This CDR3 has 15 residues. The CDR3 bases are TGTGCCAGCAGCCAACAGACCGACAGGGCTACTGAAGCTTTCTTT. It specifies CASSQQTDRATEAFF.

CDR3 nucleotides: TGTGCCAGCAGTCTTCAGGGGGCTGATCAGCCCCAGCATTTT. Protein sequence: CASSLQGADQPQHF. The J gene is TRBJ1-5, the V gene TRBV28, with 8 positions matching TRBD1. Germline CDR1 is MDHEN and CDR2 is SYDVKM. The CDR3 is 14 residues long. The junction had 5 bases not matched to a gene; V was cut back by 5 bases and J by 5 bases.

This clone occurred a few times. The chain combines TRBV9 with TRBJ2-4; D is perhaps TRBD1 (8 bases). With 3 bases removed from V and 11 bases from J, the gap between germline ends came to 21 bases. CDR3 length: 15 residues. CDR1 SGDLS and CDR2 YYNGEE come from the germline V gene. CDR3 sequence reads: CASSDDRGLPGVQYF. The CDR3 nucleotides are TGTGCCAGCAGCGATGACAGGGGACTACCGGGCGTTCAGTACTTC. Drawing the rest from reference TRBV9 and TRBJ2-4, the complete variable domain is DSGVTQTPKHLITATGQRVTLRCSPRSGDLSVYWYQQSLDQGLQFLIQYYNGEERAKGNILERFSAQQFPDLHSELNLSSLELGDSALYFCASSDDRGLPGVQYFGAGTRLSVL.

The chain has TRBV12-3 or TRBV12-4 and TRBJ2-7, with D tentatively TRBD1 (5 bases). The CDR3 extends over 12 amino acids. The V end was cut by 4 bases, the J end by 5 bases, with 9 bases between. CDR3 DNA: TGTGCCAGCAGTTCAGGGATCCACGAGCAGTACTTC. Translating gives CASSSGIHEQYF.

The chain joins TRBV2 to TRBJ1-2; 9 bases fit TRBD1. The CDR3 totals 16 residues. CDR1 is SNHLY and CDR2 is FYNNEI in the germline V gene. J lost 0 bases, V lost 10 bases, and 12 bases had no gene match. In DNA, the CDR3 is TGTGCCACAGACAGGGGGACGGGGGCCCCTAACTATGGCTACACCTTC. Protein sequence: CATDRGTGAPNYGYTF.

The gene calls are TRBV6-5 and TRBJ1-1; no firm D call. CDR1 and CDR2 (germline): MNHEY, SVGAGI. V gave up 2 bases and J gave up 0 bases, with 7 bases separating them. There are 14 residues in the CDR3. The DNA of the CDR3 is TGTGCCAGCAGTTACAGAGGATTGAACACTGAAGCTTTCTTT. The encoded protein is CASSYRGLNTEAFF.

About this clone itself: A read error may account for a junction end that differs from germline. V gene TRBV7-7 combines with J gene TRBJ2-1; 11 bases align to TRBD2. Germline assignment: CDR1 SSHAT and CDR2 FNYEAQ (reference sequence). The CDR3 is 15 amino acids. CDR3 region: CASSLGLAGYNEQFF. The CDR3 DNA reads TGTGCTAGCAGCTTAGGACTAGCGGGCTACAATGAGCAGTTCTTC.

This clone was picked up one time. This rearrangement joins TRBV24-1 to TRBJ2-2, with D possibly matching TRBD1 (6 bases). The CDR3 is made up of 15 amino acids. Trimming shortened V by 9 bases and J by 2 bases, and 15 bases separated the two germline ends. Germline lookup yields CDR1 KGHDR and CDR2 SFDVKD. CDR3 DNA sequence: TGTGCCACCGGACCAGACAGGCTTAACACCGGGGAGCTGTTTTTT. This translates into CATGPDRLNTGELFF.

The chain uses TRBV5-1 and TRBJ2-2; possible D gene TRBD1, 6 bases. The CDR3 is 14 residues long. The germline V gene encodes CDR1 SGHRS and CDR2 YFSETQ. The ends were cut back, 4 bases at V and 2 bases at J, with 9 bases in the middle. For the CDR3, the DNA is TGCGCCAGCAGCATACAGGGAAACACCGGGGAGCTGTTTTTT. It codes for CASSIQGNTGELFF.

The table lists this clone with a few counts. At one boundary the junction diverges from the germline segment, which might be a read error. This sequence joins TRBV6-4 and TRBJ1-2; 8 positions agree with TRBD1. There are 14 residues in the CDR3. Germline values: CDR1 MRHNA, CDR2 SNTAGT. For the CDR3, the DNA is TGTGCCAGCAGTGAACGTCCTAGGGGGGACAGGCTACTCTTC. This translates into CASSERPRGDRLLF.

The chain uses TRBV28 and TRBJ2-1; 7 bases are shared with TRBD2. The germline V gene encodes CDR1 MDHEN and CDR2 SYDVKM. The CDR3 is 14 residues long. CDR3 in DNA: TGTGTCGTACGAGCGGGGAGCTCCTACAATGAGCAGTTCTTC. Translated, it gives CVVRAGSSYNEQFF.

The chain recombines TRBV6-5 with TRBJ2-3, with a possible D match to TRBD2 (5 bases). This CDR3 comprises 14 residues. Germline V gene lookup returns CDR1 MNHEY and CDR2 SVGAGI. V was clipped by 4 bases and J by 5 bases, with 13 bases between them. CDR3: CASSFGPAGDTQYF. The DNA of the CDR3 is TGTGCCAGCAGTTTCGGACCCGCGGGAGATACGCAGTATTTT.

The V gene is TRBV18, the J gene TRBJ1-1; D perhaps matches TRBD1 (5 bases). Trimming cost V 4 bases and J 7 bases, with 13 bases left between them. Germline V gene data show CDR1 as KGHSH and CDR2 as LQKENI. This CDR3 has 13 amino acids. The CDR3 nucleotides are TGTGCCAGCTCACGCCAGGGATTGTATGAAGCTTTCTTT. This codes for CASSRQGLYEAFF.

For the CDR3, the DNA is TGTGCCAGCAGCCAAGTCCAGGGGTCCAATGGCTACACCTTC. Residues: CASSQVQGSNGYTF. The rearrangement uses TRBV3-1 (or the pseudogene TRBV3-2) and TRBJ1-2; TRBD1 is a possible D gene (6 bases). The V end was cut by 1 base, the J end by 6 bases, with 12 bases between. Germline CDR1 reads LGHDT; CDR2 reads YNNKEL (reference sequence). The CDR3 loop spans 14 amino acids.

This clone was observed a few times. CDR3 residues: CASSQGGENEKLFF. For the CDR3, the DNA is TGTGCCAGCAGCCAAGGCGGTGAGAATGAAAAACTGTTTTTT. The rearrangement uses TRBV4-2 and TRBJ1-4; unclear D gene. The CDR3 loop spans 14 amino acids. Germline lookup yields CDR1 LGHNA and CDR2 YNFKEQ. The V gene lost 1 base and the J gene lost 5 bases, with 8 bases spanning the gap.